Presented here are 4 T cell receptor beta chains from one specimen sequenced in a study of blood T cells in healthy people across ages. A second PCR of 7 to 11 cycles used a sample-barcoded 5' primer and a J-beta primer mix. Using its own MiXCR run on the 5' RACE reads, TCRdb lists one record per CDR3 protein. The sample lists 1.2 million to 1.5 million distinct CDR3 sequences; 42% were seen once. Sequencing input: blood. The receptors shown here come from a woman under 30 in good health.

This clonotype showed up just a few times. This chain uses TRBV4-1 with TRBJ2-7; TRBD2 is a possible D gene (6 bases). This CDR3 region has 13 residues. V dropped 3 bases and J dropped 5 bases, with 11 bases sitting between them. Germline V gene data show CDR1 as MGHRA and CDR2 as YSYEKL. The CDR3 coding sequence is TGCGCCAGCAGCCAGGGGGGACCGGACGAGCAGTACTTC. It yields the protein CASSQGGPDEQYF.

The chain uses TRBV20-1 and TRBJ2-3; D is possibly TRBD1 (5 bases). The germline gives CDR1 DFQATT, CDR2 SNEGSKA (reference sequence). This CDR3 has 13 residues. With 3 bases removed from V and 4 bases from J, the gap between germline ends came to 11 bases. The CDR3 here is CSASPGNADTQYF. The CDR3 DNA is TGCAGTGCTAGCCCAGGGAACGCAGATACGCAGTATTTT.

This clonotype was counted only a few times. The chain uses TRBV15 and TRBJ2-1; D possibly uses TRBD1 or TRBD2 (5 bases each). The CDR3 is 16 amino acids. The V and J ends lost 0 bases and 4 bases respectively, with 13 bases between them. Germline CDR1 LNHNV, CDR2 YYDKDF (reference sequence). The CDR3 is CATSRDQGTPYNEQFF. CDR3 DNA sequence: TGTGCCACCAGCAGAGATCAAGGGACCCCATACAATGAGCAGTTCTTC.

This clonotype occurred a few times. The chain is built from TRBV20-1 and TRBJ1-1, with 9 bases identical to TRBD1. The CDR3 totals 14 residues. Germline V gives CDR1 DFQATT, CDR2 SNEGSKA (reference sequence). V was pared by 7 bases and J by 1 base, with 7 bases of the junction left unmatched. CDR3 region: CSGGQGSTNTEAFF. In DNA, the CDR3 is TGCAGTGGGGGACAGGGAAGCACGAACACTGAAGCTTTCTTT.